The T cell receptor beta chain described here comes from a study of T cell changes during pregnancy in multiple sclerosis. The data were produced by immunoSEQ multiplex PCR, yet TCRdb's version contains in-frame clones alone and is incomplete. The data hold some 46,000 clones, with more than 85% observed a single time. This CDR3 has 14 amino acids. The germline V gene has CDR1 SEHNR and CDR2 FQNEAQ (reference sequence). V gave up 5 bases and J gave up 0 bases, with 8 bases separating them. This clonotype was obtained from a female donor with multiple sclerosis, enrolled in a pregnancy study. J is TRBJ2-4 and V is TRBV7-9; D is unresolved. The sample consisted of peripheral blood, taken in the third trimester of pregnancy. This CDR3 is CASSPVGAKNIQYF. CDR3 bases: TGTGCCAGCAGCCCTGTCGGAGCCAAAAACATTCAGTACTTC.